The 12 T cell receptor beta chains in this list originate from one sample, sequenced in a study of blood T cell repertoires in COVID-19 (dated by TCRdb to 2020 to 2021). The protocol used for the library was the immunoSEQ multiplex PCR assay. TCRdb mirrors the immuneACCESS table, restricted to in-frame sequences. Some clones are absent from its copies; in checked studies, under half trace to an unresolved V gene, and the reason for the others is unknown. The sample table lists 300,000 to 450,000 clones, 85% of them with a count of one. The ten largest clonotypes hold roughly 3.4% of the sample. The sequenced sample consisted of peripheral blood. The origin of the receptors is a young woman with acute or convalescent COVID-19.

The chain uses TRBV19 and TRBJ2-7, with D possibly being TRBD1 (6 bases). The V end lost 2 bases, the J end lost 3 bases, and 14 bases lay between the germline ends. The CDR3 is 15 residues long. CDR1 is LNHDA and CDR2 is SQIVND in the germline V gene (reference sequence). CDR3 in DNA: TGTGCCAGTAGTATATCCAGGGGCCGGCACTACGAGCAGTACTTC. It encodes CASSISRGRHYEQYF.

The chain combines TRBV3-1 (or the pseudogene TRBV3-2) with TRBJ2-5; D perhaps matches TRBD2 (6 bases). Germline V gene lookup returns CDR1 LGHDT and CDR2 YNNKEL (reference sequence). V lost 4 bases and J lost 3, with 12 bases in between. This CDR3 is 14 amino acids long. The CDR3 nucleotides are TGTGCCAGCAGCCCCCGGGAGAAAGAAGAGACCCAGTACTTC. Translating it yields CASSPREKEETQYF.

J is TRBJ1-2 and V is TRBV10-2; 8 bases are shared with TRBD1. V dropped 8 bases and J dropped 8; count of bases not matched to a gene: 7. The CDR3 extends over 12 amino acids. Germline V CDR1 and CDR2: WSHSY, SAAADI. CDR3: CASGTGPLGYTF. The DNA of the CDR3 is TGCGCCAGCGGGACAGGACCCCTCGGCTACACCTTC.

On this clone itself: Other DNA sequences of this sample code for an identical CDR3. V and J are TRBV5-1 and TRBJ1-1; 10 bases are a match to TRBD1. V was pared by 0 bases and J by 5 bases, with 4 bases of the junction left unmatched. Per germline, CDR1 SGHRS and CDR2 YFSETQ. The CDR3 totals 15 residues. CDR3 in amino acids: CASSLEGTGATEAFF. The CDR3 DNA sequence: TGCGCCAGCAGCTTGGAAGGGACAGGGGCTACTGAAGCTTTCTTT. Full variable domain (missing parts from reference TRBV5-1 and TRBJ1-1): KAGVTQTPRYLIKTRGQQVTLSCSPISGHRSVSWYQQTPGQGLQFLFEYFSETQRNKGNFPGRFSGRQFSNSRSEMNVSTLELGDSALYLCASSLEGTGATEAFFGQGTRLTVV.

The chain's CDR3 is CASSPLFFRLNTEAFF. DNA of the CDR3: TGTGCCAGCAGCCCTCTCTTTTTCAGATTAAACACTGAAGCTTTCTTT. V usage is TRBV3-1 (or the pseudogene TRBV3-2) and J usage is TRBJ1-1, with D uncertain. Germline-derived CDR1 and CDR2 are LGHDT and YNNKEL (reference sequence). This CDR3 has 16 amino acids. V was trimmed by 4 bases and J by 2 bases, leaving 17 bases between them.

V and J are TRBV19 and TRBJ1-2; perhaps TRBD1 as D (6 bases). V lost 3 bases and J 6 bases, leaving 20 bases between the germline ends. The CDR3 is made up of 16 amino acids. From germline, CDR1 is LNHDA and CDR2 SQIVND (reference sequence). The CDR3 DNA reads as TGTGCCAGTAGTATTTTCCGGCCAGACAGGCCCCATGGCTACACCTTC. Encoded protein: CASSIFRPDRPHGYTF.

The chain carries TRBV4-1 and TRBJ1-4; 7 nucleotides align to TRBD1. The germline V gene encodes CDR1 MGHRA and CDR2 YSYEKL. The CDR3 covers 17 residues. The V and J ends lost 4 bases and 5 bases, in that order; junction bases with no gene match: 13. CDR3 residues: CASSRGITTGQNEKLFF. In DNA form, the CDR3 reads TGCGCCAGCAGCCGAGGGATAACGACAGGGCAAAATGAAAAACTGTTTTTT.

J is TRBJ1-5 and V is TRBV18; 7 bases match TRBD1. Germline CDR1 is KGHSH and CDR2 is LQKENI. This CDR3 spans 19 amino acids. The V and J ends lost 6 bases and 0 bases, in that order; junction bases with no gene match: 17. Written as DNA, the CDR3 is TGTGCCAGCTCCCCGGACAGGAGCTTTTCTCCCATTAGCAATCAGCCCCAGCATTTT. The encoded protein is CASSPDRSFSPISNQPQHF.

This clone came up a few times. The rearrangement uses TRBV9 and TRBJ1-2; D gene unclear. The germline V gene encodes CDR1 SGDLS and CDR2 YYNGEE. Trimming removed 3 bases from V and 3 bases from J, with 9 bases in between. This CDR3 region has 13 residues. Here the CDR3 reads CASSALGDYGYTF. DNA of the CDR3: TGTGCCAGCAGCGCCCTCGGGGACTATGGCTACACCTTC.

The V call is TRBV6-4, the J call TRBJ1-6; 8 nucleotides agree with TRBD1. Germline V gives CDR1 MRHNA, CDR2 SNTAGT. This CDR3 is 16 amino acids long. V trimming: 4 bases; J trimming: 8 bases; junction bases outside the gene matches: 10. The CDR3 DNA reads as TGTGCCAGCAGTGCCGGGACAGGCGGTGGGGATTCACCCCTCCACTTT. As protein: CASSAGTGGGDSPLHF.

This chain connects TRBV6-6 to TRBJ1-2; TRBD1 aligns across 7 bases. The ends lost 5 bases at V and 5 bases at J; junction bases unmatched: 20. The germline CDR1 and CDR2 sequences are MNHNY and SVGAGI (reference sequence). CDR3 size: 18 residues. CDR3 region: CASSPHLSLQLQGYGYTF. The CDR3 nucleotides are TGTGCCAGCAGTCCCCATTTGTCCCTCCAGCTACAGGGGTATGGCTACACCTTC.

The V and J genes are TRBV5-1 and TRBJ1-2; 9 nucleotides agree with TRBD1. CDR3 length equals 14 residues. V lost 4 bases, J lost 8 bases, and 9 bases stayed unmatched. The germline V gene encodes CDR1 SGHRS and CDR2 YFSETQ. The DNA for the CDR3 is TGCGCCAGCAGCCCGGGGGACAGGGCGGACGGCTACACCTTC. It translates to CASSPGDRADGYTF.